A single sample is the source of the 29 T cell receptor beta chains below, sequenced in a study of cytomegalovirus exposure and HLA in healthy donors. 13 Jbeta primers and 60 Vbeta primers were used for the PCR. Repertoires were generated with immunoSEQ multiplex PCR, while TCRdb's copy carries only in-frame clones and drops some. The data hold fewer than 200,000 clones, with 80% observed a single time. The sequencing input was PBMCs. The origin of the receptors is a boy younger than 18 in good health and CMV-seronegative.

The chain employs TRBV7-9 and TRBJ1-5; 10 bases agree with TRBD1. There are 15 residues in the CDR3. The germline CDR1 and CDR2 sequences are SEHNR and FQNEAQ (reference sequence). Germline trimming cut 5 bases from V and 5 bases from J; bases unmatched to any gene: 6. The CDR3 DNA reads TGTGCCAGCAGCAGGACAGGGGGGTTTGATCAGCCCCAGCATTTT. Residues: CASSRTGGFDQPQHF.

The rearrangement uses TRBV11-3 and TRBJ1-2; TRBD1 matches 10 bases. CDR1 is SGHNT, CDR2 YENEEA, per germline. The CDR3 has 16 residues. V was clipped by 5 bases and J by 3 bases; unmatched bases: 9. The CDR3 nucleotides are TGTGCCAGCAGCCCCGGTGGGACAGGGGTTCACTATGGCTACACCTTC. Translation gives CASSPGGTGVHYGYTF.

The V gene is TRBV7-3, the J gene TRBJ2-2, with 11 bases fitting TRBD2. The CDR3 runs 17 residues. CDR1 and CDR2 from the germline V gene are SGHTA and FQGTGA. After removal of 3 bases from V and 2 bases from J, the junction contained 5 bases not matched to a gene. DNA of the CDR3: TGTGCCAGCAGCTTGTCTAGCGGGGGGCACAACACCGGGGAGCTGTTTTTT. Residues: CASSLSSGGHNTGELFF.

In DNA, the CDR3 is TGTGCCAGCAGAGGGGGGCCAAAAACAGGGGCAGGAGGTGGCTACACCTTC. It encodes CASRGGPKTGAGGGYTF. The chain is built from TRBV2 and TRBJ1-2; 7 bases fit TRBD1. Germline CDR1 reads SNHLY; CDR2 reads FYNNEI. The V and J ends lost 6 bases and 7 bases, in that order; junction bases with no gene match: 20. The CDR3 consists of 17 residues.

The gene calls are TRBV5-1 and TRBJ1-3; no definite D call. The length of the CDR3 is 15 residues. Germline CDR1 and CDR2: SGHRS and YFSETQ. V lost 0 bases and J lost 4, with 11 bases in between. The chain's CDR3 is CASSLEAVEGNTIYF. The CDR3 DNA is TGCGCCAGCAGCTTGGAGGCGGTCGAAGGAAACACCATATATTTT.

The chain recombines TRBV6-6 with TRBJ2-1; 8 bases are shared with TRBD2. The CDR3 has 16 residues. Per germline, CDR1 MNHNY and CDR2 SVGAGI (reference sequence). With V trimmed by 5 bases and J by 4 bases, 10 bases remained unmatched. Here the CDR3 DNA reads TGTGCCAGCAGTACTCTAAACGGGGGGGTATACAATGAGCAGTTCTTC. It yields the protein CASSTLNGGVYNEQFF.

The chain has TRBV5-1 and TRBJ1-3; TRBD1 is a possible D gene (5 bases). Per germline, CDR1 SGHRS and CDR2 YFSETQ. The CDR3 has 14 residues. Trimming shortened V by 3 bases and J by 0 bases, and 7 bases separated the two germline ends. The CDR3: CASSSDSSGNTIYF. As DNA, the CDR3 is TGCGCCAGCAGCTCTGACAGCTCTGGAAACACCATATATTTT.

The chain recombines TRBV12-5 with TRBJ2-7; D may be TRBD2 (6 bases). Germline values: CDR1 LGHNT, CDR2 FRNRAP. V was trimmed by 2 bases and J by 6 bases, leaving 17 bases between them. This CDR3 spans 15 amino acids. CDR3 DNA sequence: TGTGCTAGTGGTTTGAAAGGGGACTCAGAGCTCGAGCAGTACTTC. Its protein is CASGLKGDSELEQYF.

In its sample, this clone was seen a few times. The rearrangement joins TRBV5-6 to TRBJ2-6, with D hard to call. The CDR3 has 17 amino acids. V lost 1 base and J lost 1, with 12 bases in between. Germline CDR1 is SGHDT and CDR2 is YYEEEE. CDR3 residues: CASSLTPFSSGANVLTF. CDR3 bases: TGTGCCAGCAGCTTGACTCCTTTCTCTTCTGGGGCCAACGTCCTGACTTTC. The entire variable domain, with the rest obtained from reference TRBV5-6 and TRBJ2-6, is as follows: DAGVTQSPTHLIKTRGQQVTLRCSPKSGHDTVSWYQQALGQGPQFIFQYYEEEERQRGNFPDRFSGHQFPNYSSELNVNALLLGDSALYLCASSLTPFSSGANVLTFGAGSRLTVL.

The chain joins TRBV6-1 to TRBJ1-5, with TRBD1 matching over 8 bases. Germline trimming cut 4 bases from V and 6 bases from J; bases unmatched to any gene: 14. CDR1 is MNHNS, CDR2 SASEGT, per germline. The CDR3 runs to 17 residues. This chain's CDR3 is CASSGGWGTGQGQPQHF. Written as DNA, the CDR3 is TGTGCCAGCAGTGGGGGCTGGGGCACCGGACAGGGTCAGCCCCAGCATTTT.

This chain uses TRBV7-8 with TRBJ2-2; possibly TRBD2 for D (6 bases). In germline, CDR1 is SGHVS, CDR2 FQNEAQ. The CDR3 is 14 amino acids. With 5 bases removed from V and 3 bases from J, the gap between germline ends came to 10 bases. In nucleotides, the CDR3 is TGTGCCAGCAGCGGGGGACTTTACACCGGGGAGCTGTTTTTT. Translated: CASSGGLYTGELFF.

This rearrangement joins TRBV9 to TRBJ2-3, with unresolved D. Germline-derived CDR1 and CDR2 are SGDLS and YYNGEE. This CDR3 is 13 amino acids long. The V end was cut by 3 bases, the J end by 5 bases, with 10 bases between. CDR3 sequence: CASSAYRVDTQYF. In nucleotides, the CDR3 is TGTGCCAGCAGCGCCTACCGAGTAGATACGCAGTATTTT. The variable domain in full, with the rest retrieved from reference TRBV9 and TRBJ2-3, is DSGVTQTPKHLITATGQRVTLRCSPRSGDLSVYWYQQSLDQGLQFLIQYYNGEERAKGNILERFSAQQFPDLHSELNLSSLELGDSALYFCASSAYRVDTQYFGPGTRLTVL.

The rearrangement links TRBV29-1 to TRBJ2-5; the match to TRBD2 covers 12 bases. The V gene's germline CDR1 is SQVTM and CDR2 ANQGSEA. The CDR3 length is 15 residues. Trimming cost V 1 base and J 2 bases; bases outside gene matches: 2. The CDR3 region is CSVEGTSGTQETQYF. CDR3 nucleotide sequence: TGCAGCGTTGAAGGGACTAGCGGGACTCAAGAGACCCAGTACTTC.

The J gene is TRBJ1-4, the V gene TRBV25-1, with TRBD1 identical over 8 bases. The CDR3 has 15 residues. Germline CDR1 and CDR2: MGHDK and SYGVNS. The junction had 5 bases not matched to a gene; V was cut back by 4 bases and J by 4 bases. CDR3 region: CASSGQGKLNEKLFF. The CDR3 DNA follows: TGTGCCAGCAGTGGACAGGGGAAGCTTAATGAAAAACTGTTTTTT.

The chain is built from TRBV30 and TRBJ2-7; 9 bases are a match to TRBD2. V shed 5 bases, J shed 4 bases, and the junction held 9 bases outside the gene matches. Per the germline V gene, CDR1 is GTSNPN and CDR2 is SVGIG (reference sequence). This CDR3 contains 14 residues. The CDR3 here is CAWGLGLATYEQYF. The CDR3, as DNA: TGTGCCTGGGGCCTCGGACTAGCGACTTACGAGCAGTACTTC.

The J gene is TRBJ2-1, the V gene TRBV18; 12 nucleotides line up with TRBD2. Germline assignment: CDR1 KGHSH and CDR2 LQKENI. This CDR3 contains 16 residues. V was clipped by 2 bases and J by 8 bases; unmatched bases: 7. The CDR3 nucleotides read TGTGCCAGCTCACCAAGGCTAGCGGGAGGGCGGGATGAGCAGTTCTTC. This translates into CASSPRLAGGRDEQFF.

This clone was seen only once. The chain uses TRBV30 and TRBJ2-1; 7 bases align to TRBD1. The length of the CDR3 is 14 residues. V shed 3 bases, J shed 4 bases, and the junction held 6 bases outside the gene matches. Germline V gene lookup returns CDR1 GTSNPN and CDR2 SVGIG (reference sequence). The CDR3 coding sequence is TGTGCCTGGAGCCTGAGGGGGCGATACAATGAGCAGTTCTTC. As protein: CAWSLRGRYNEQFF.

The V gene is TRBV19, the J gene TRBJ1-1; no definite D call. Trimming took off 6 bases at V and 4 bases at J, with 12 bases between the two ends. The CDR3 totals 13 residues. The germline gives CDR1 LNHDA, CDR2 SQIVND (reference sequence). CDR3 loop: CASRVAGSTEAFF. Here the CDR3 DNA reads TGTGCCAGTAGAGTGGCGGGGTCCACTGAAGCTTTCTTT.

The CDR3 nucleotides are TGTGCCAGCCGCGCTGGGCCGTACGAGCAGTACTTC. Translating gives CASRAGPYEQYF. The rearrangement links TRBV2 to TRBJ2-7; unclear D gene. Trimming left V 8 bases short and J 4 bases short, with 12 bases between. This CDR3 comprises 12 residues. The germline gives CDR1 SNHLY, CDR2 FYNNEI.

The chain recombines TRBV6-5 with TRBJ1-6, with D tentatively TRBD1 (5 bases). The CDR3 is made up of 15 amino acids. Between the trimmed V and J ends, which lost 6 bases and 16 bases, there was a span of 25 bases. Germline CDR1 is MNHEY and CDR2 is SVGAGI. The CDR3: CASSQKGQGGSSLHF. CDR3 DNA: TGTGCCAGCAGCCAAAAAGGGCAGGGTGGTTCGTCTCTCCACTTT.

The chain uses TRBV9 and TRBJ1-6, with a tentative D call TRBD1 (5 bases). This CDR3 contains 15 residues. Trimming pared 2 bases from V and 9 bases from J, leaving 15 bases between. Germline assignment: CDR1 SGDLS and CDR2 YYNGEE. CDR3 in amino acids: CASSVRQGGTSPLHF. The CDR3 nucleotides read TGTGCCAGCAGCGTGAGGCAGGGAGGCACTTCACCCCTCCACTTT.

This clone appeared a few times. The rearrangement links TRBV5-4 to TRBJ2-1; D is perhaps TRBD2 (5 bases). The germline gives CDR1 SGHNT, CDR2 YYREEE (reference sequence). Trimming left V 1 base short and J 9 bases short, with 14 bases between. CDR3 size: 14 residues. Here the CDR3 reads CASSLYGGSFEQFF. The CDR3 region has the DNA TGTGCCAGCAGCTTGTACGGCGGGTCCTTTGAGCAGTTCTTC.

This rearrangement joins TRBV5-4 to TRBJ1-4, with unresolved D. This CDR3 contains 14 residues. Germline assignment: CDR1 SGHNT and CDR2 YYREEE (reference sequence). V was shortened by 2 bases and J by 8 bases, with 13 bases between the two germline ends. CDR3 protein: CASSFGGALEKLFF. In DNA form, the CDR3 reads TGTGCCAGCAGCTTTGGAGGAGCCCTGGAAAAACTGTTTTTT.

The rearrangement uses TRBV11-1 and TRBJ1-2; no definite D call. V was trimmed by 5 bases and J by 1 base, leaving 14 bases between them. CDR3 length: 15 residues. Germline CDR1 SGHAT, CDR2 FQDESV (reference sequence). DNA for the CDR3: TGTGCCAGCAGCCCCCCCGGAGGAAATAACTATGGCTACACCTTC. Protein: CASSPPGGNNYGYTF.

This clone has only one observation. V usage is TRBV14 and J usage is TRBJ1-6, with D unclear. CDR1 is SGHDN, CDR2 FVKESK, per germline. V shed 7 bases and J shed 10 bases, with 14 bases lying between them. This CDR3 has 13 residues. This CDR3 reads CASTRWKRSPLHF. CDR3 in DNA: TGTGCCAGCACCCGGTGGAAGAGGTCACCCCTCCACTTT. Full variable domain (missing parts from reference TRBV14 and TRBJ1-6): EAGVTQFPSHSVIEKGQTVTLRCDPISGHDNLYWYRRVMGKEIKFLLHFVKESKQDESGMPNNRFLAERTGGTYSTLKVQPAELEDSGVYFCASTRWKRSPLHFGNGTRLTVT.

The V and J genes are TRBV9 and TRBJ2-1; 9 nucleotides line up with TRBD2. The CDR3 totals 18 residues. The J segment lost 0 bases and the V segment lost 0 bases, leaving 7 bases of the junction unmatched. CDR1 and CDR2 (germline): SGDLS, YYNGEE. CDR3 protein: CASSVVAGDLFSYNEQFF. The CDR3 DNA reads TGTGCCAGCAGCGTAGTAGCGGGAGACCTTTTCTCCTACAATGAGCAGTTCTTC.

This rearrangement joins TRBV6-6 to TRBJ1-1; D is unresolved. Germline V lookup: CDR1 MNHNY, CDR2 SVGAGI (reference sequence). V lost 2 bases, J lost 5 bases, and 12 bases lay in between. The CDR3 totals 14 residues. CDR3 sequence reads: CASSYPLRGTEAFF. CDR3 nucleotides: TGTGCCAGCAGTTACCCCTTGAGAGGGACTGAAGCTTTCTTT.

The J gene is TRBJ2-1, the V gene TRBV30, with TRBD2 as a possible D gene (7 bases). Germline V gives CDR1 GTSNPN, CDR2 SVGIG (reference sequence). The CDR3 totals 14 residues. Deletions cut 4 bases from V and 1 base from J, with 11 bases between. CDR3 sequence (DNA): TGTGCCTGGAATGCGGGGGCGTCCTACAATGAGCAGTTCTTC. Its protein product is CAWNAGASYNEQFF.

Here the CDR3 reads CASSFGTSSGDTQYF. The CDR3 nucleotides are TGTGCCAGCAGCTTCGGGACTAGTTCCGGCGATACGCAGTATTTT. The chain couples TRBV7-2 to TRBJ2-3; 8 bases fit TRBD2. Germline CDR1 reads SGHTA; CDR2 reads FQGNSA. Unmatched junction bases numbered 8, after V lost 3 bases and J lost 6 bases. The CDR3 has 15 amino acids.